The source of this T cell receptor beta chain is a study of T cell repertoires in cytomegalovirus infection (dated by TCRdb to between 2019 and 2020). Background for the entire study: Because public TCR beta signatures pointed to carriage of CMV infection together with the matching HLA type, the HLA type of each donor mattered for the analysis. Beyond this particular receptor, the publication reports: In the ex vivo response, HLA-C-restricted CMV-specific TCR beta clonotypes were dominant, and in two of eight donors the single most frequent clonotype came from this HLA-C-restricted group. In both this cohort and an independent cohort of a few hundred donors, the cumulative frequency of public TCR beta family members distinguished carriers of CMV infection plus the relevant HLA type.

Sequencer: Illumina HiSeq 1500. TCRdb handled the public reads itself, with Q25 trimming in fastp and clone calling in MiXCR, and kept productive beta chains. Rows with a matching CDR3 protein are joined into one entry that keeps the most common DNA and genes. This sample comprises 310,000 or so distinct CDR3 sequences, around 10% of them detected only once. Around 2.4% of the sample rests with the top ten. This clonotype was seen ten or more times. Its specific antigen is unknown. Within one base of it there is no much larger clone, and no base qualities were kept. Taken from the germline V gene (reference sequence), the CDR1 and CDR2 loops are LNHNV and YYDKDF. Counted from cysteine to phenylalanine, this CDR3 has 16 amino acids. Solely the CDR3 DNA is kept, with 48 bases framed from the first base. At the junction V is shortened by 0 bases and J by 5 bases, with 14 bases in between.

The sequence was obtained from a human donor in good health (CMV status not recorded). Some clones in this sample may be carry-over from other donors' samples. Recombination connected TRBV15 to TRBJ1-5; the D region possibly corresponds to TRBD1 (6 bases align). The sample comprised PBMCs. The DNA sequence is TGTGCCACCAGCAGAGATCCGGACAGACCCGATCAGCCCCAGCATTTT. Protein translation: CATSRDPDRPDQPQHF.